This T cell receptor beta chain came from a study of human T cells and chemical hapten exposure. Authors' methods: With a range of roughly 23,224 to 690,600, the median per sample was around 96,000 TCRs. Each CDR3 protein gets one entry after TCRdb re-called the RACE reads with MiXCR. TCRdb, not the original authors, processed these V and J calls. Altogether 130,000 or so distinct CDR3 sequences are present, about 9.4% being singletons, with the ten largest covering 1.5% to 2%. Time point meaning: healthy volunteer bleed at 2 weeks. Someone pulled total RNA out of unfractionated whole blood. Source material: whole blood. The sequence came from a male donor in good health. Some clones in this sample may be carry-over from other donors' samples.

CDR3 nucleotide sequence: TGTGCCAGCAGCCTAAATGGTGTAACAGATACGCAGTATTTT. It codes for CASSLNGVTDTQYF. The chain uses TRBV3-1 and TRBJ2-3; unclear D gene. The V end was cut by 4 bases, the J end by 3 bases, with 11 bases between. Germline lookup yields CDR1 LGHDT and CDR2 YNNKEL (reference sequence). This CDR3 contains 14 residues.